This is a list of T cell receptor beta chains from one sample in a study of breast tumors, draining lymph nodes, adjacent tissues. TCRdb re-called the multiplex PCR reads with MiXCR, one entry per CDR3 protein. The repertoire holds fewer than 200,000 distinct CDR3 sequences, with 30% to 40% as singletons. The sample taken for sequencing was axillary lymph node tissue. These receptors originate from a female donor with breast cancer. Some clones in this sample may be carry-over from other donors' samples. The CDR3 runs from the conserved cysteine through the conserved F or W. Each record gives: clone size, D gene, V gene, J gene, CDR3 protein, CDR3 DNA. A D gene is named only where the DNA matches it firmly. Part of the rows lack a size; the others show once, few, many or a class for expanded clones.

size: .
D: .
V: TRBV6-5
J: TRBJ2-5
CDR3: CASSHARGSSYNETQYF
DNA: TGTGCCAGCAGTCACGCCCGAGGGAGCTCCTACAATGAGACCCAGTACTTC

size: many
D: TRBD2
V: TRBV14
J: TRBJ2-3
CDR3: CASSQDRGGRRTDTQYF
DNA: TGTGCCAGCAGCCAAGATCGCGGCGGGAGGAGGACAGATACGCAGTATTTT

size: once
D: .
V: TRBV5-1
J: TRBJ2-2
CDR3: CASYAFRGDTGELFF
DNA: TGCGCCAGCTACGCTTTCAGGGGGGACACCGGGGAGCTGTTTTTT

size: many
D: .
V: TRBV6-1
J: TRBJ2-1
CDR3: CASSPATGRNEQFF
DNA: TGTGCCAGCAGCCCCGCCACAGGGAGGAATGAGCAGTTCTTC

size: many
D: TRBD1
V: TRBV4-1
J: TRBJ1-2
CDR3: CASSPAGGLYGYTF
DNA: TGCGCCAGCAGTCCCGCAGGGGGCCTGTATGGCTACACCTTC

size: many
D: .
V: TRBV19
J: TRBJ1-5
CDR3: CASSTARRGQPQHF
DNA: TGTGCCAGTAGTACCGCACGGCGCGGGCAGCCCCAGCATTTT

size: .
D: TRBD2
V: TRBV7-9
J: TRBJ2-3
CDR3: CASSLAGTTAYNEQYF
DNA: TGTGCCAGCAGCTTAGCCGGGACTACCGCCTACAATGAGCAGTATTTT

size: many
D: .
V: TRBV3-1
J: TRBJ1-6
CDR3: CASSQAGVVDSPLHF
DNA: TGTGCCAGCAGCCAAGCAGGGGTCGTGGATTCACCCCTCCACTTT

size: many
D: .
V: TRBV20-1
J: TRBJ2-5
CDR3: CSARVMGRETQYF
DNA: TGCAGTGCTAGAGTGATGGGACGGGAGACCCAGTACTTC

size: many
D: TRBD2
V: TRBV19
J: TRBJ2-2
CDR3: CASSIQLAGLTGELFF
DNA: TGTGCCAGTAGTATACAGCTAGCGGGGCTCACCGGGGAGCTGTTTTTT

size: many
D: .
V: TRBV27
J: TRBJ2-5
CDR3: CASSPSAGDRWETQYF
DNA: TGTGCCAGCAGTCCCTCGGCCGGGGATCGTTGGGAGACCCAGTACTTC

size: many
D: .
V: TRBV19
J: TRBJ1-5
CDR3: CASKSIGTHQPQHF
DNA: TGTGCCAGTAAGAGCATCGGGACCCATCAGCCCCAGCATTTT

size: many
D: TRBD2
V: TRBV20-1
J: TRBJ2-3
CDR3: CSARDPGGIGTDTQYF
DNA: TGCAGTGCTAGAGATCCGGGGGGAATAGGGACAGATACGCAGTATTTT

size: .
D: .
V: TRBV5-1
J: TRBJ1-3
CDR3: CASKRGAMYF
DNA: TGCGCCAGCAAGAGGGGGGCCATGTATTTT

size: many
D: TRBD1
V: TRBV10-2
J: TRBJ2-7
CDR3: CASGDSYEQYF
DNA: TGCGCCAGCGGGGACAGCTACGAGCAGTACTTC

size: many
D: .
V: TRBV7-2
J: TRBJ2-2
CDR3: CASKRRNTGELFF
DNA: TGTGCCAGTAAGCGGAGGAACACCGGGGAGCTGTTTTTT

size: once
D: .
V: TRBV27
J: TRBJ2-5
CDR3: CASSLGGAQETRYF
DNA: TGTGCCAGCAGTTTAGGGGGGGCACAAGAGACCCGGTACTTC

size: many
D: .
V: TRBV20-1
J: TRBJ1-5
CDR3: CSAAEGSKPQHF
DNA: TGCAGTGCTGCGGAAGGGAGTAAGCCCCAGCATTTT

size: many
D: .
V: TRBV27
J: TRBJ2-3
CDR3: CASSKPPTDTQYF
DNA: TGTGCCAGCAGCAAACCCCCCACAGATACGCAGTATTTT

size: many
D: TRBD2
V: TRBV3-1
J: TRBJ2-5
CDR3: CASSQEHSGGTGDLETQYF
DNA: TGTGCCAGCAGCCAAGAGCATAGCGGGGGGACCGGGGATTTAGAGACCCAGTACTTC

size: .
D: TRBD1
V: TRBV2
J: TRBJ2-5
CDR3: CASSPRGTGLETQYF
DNA: TGTGCCAGCAGCCCCAGAGGGACAGGGTTGGAGACCCAGTACTTC

size: many
D: TRBD2
V: TRBV7-3
J: TRBJ2-5
CDR3: CASSLAGAGETQYF
DNA: TGTGCCAGCAGCTTAGCGGGAGCTGGGGAGACCCAGTACTTC

size: many
D: .
V: TRBV11-2
J: TRBJ1-3
CDR3: CASSLDRTSGNTIYF
DNA: TGTGCCAGCAGCTTAGACAGAACCTCTGGAAACACCATATATTTT

size: .
D: TRBD2
V: TRBV5-1
J: TRBJ2-7
CDR3: CASNLGLAGDDEQYF
DNA: TGCGCCAGCAACTTGGGACTGGCGGGAGATGACGAGCAGTACTTC

size: .
D: TRBD1
V: TRBV12-3/TRBV12-4
J: TRBJ2-7
CDR3: CASSGGWTGGEQYF
DNA: TGTGCCAGCAGCGGAGGTTGGACAGGTGGCGAGCAGTACTTC

size: .
D: TRBD2
V: TRBV20-1
J: TRBJ2-3
CDR3: CSAYKSGRAATQYF
DNA: TGCAGTGCTTATAAGAGCGGGAGGGCAGCTACGCAGTATTTT

size: .
D: .
V: TRBV7-2
J: TRBJ2-1
CDR3: CASSQSDRPPYNGQFF
DNA: TGTGCCAGCAGCCAATCCGACAGACCCCCCTACAATGGGCAGTTCTTC

size: many
D: .
V: TRBV10-2
J: TRBJ2-2
CDR3: CASSESGNTGELFF
DNA: TGCGCCAGCAGTGAGTCAGGGAACACCGGGGAGCTGTTTTTT

size: many
D: TRBD1
V: TRBV3-1
J: TRBJ2-3
CDR3: CASSRDRARIGTQYF
DNA: TGTGCCAGCAGCCGGGACAGAGCACGAATCGGTACGCAGTATTTT

size: many
D: TRBD1
V: TRBV20-1
J: TRBJ1-5
CDR3: CSARLRTGGSPNQPQHF
DNA: TGCAGTGCTAGACTTCGGACAGGGGGCTCACCAAATCAGCCCCAGCATTTT

size: once
D: TRBD2
V: TRBV12-3/TRBV12-4
J: TRBJ2-3
CDR3: CASSSTSGRKDTQYF
DNA: TGTGCCAGCAGTTCAACTAGCGGGAGGAAAGATACGCAGTATTTT

size: many
D: TRBD2
V: TRBV20-1
J: TRBJ2-2
CDR3: CSARFTRLAGVVRTGELFF
DNA: TGCAGTGCTAGATTTACTCGACTAGCGGGAGTGGTGAGAACCGGGGAGCTGTTTTTT

size: many
D: TRBD1
V: TRBV5-1
J: TRBJ2-5
CDR3: CASSLDRVQETQYF
DNA: TGCGCCAGCAGCTTAGACAGGGTCCAAGAGACCCAGTACTTC

size: .
D: TRBD1
V: TRBV24-1
J: TRBJ2-5
CDR3: CATNPGQGIETQYF
DNA: TGTGCCACTAATCCCGGACAGGGGATAGAGACCCAGTACTTC

size: many
D: .
V: TRBV11-2
J: TRBJ1-3
CDR3: CASSPRAAGNTIYF
DNA: TGTGCCAGCAGCCCCCGGGCTGCTGGAAACACCATATATTTT

size: many
D: TRBD2
V: TRBV19
J: TRBJ2-5
CDR3: CASSIVGAGRGETQYF
DNA: TGTGCCAGTAGTATAGTAGGAGCGGGGCGCGGGGAGACCCAGTACTTC

size: many
D: .
V: TRBV11-2
J: TRBJ2-3
CDR3: CASIRVRGRGDTQYF
DNA: TGTGCCAGCATCCGAGTACGGGGGCGGGGAGATACGCAGTATTTT

size: many
D: .
V: TRBV18
J: TRBJ2-1
CDR3: CASSPALANNEQFF
DNA: TGTGCCAGCTCACCAGCACTAGCCAACAATGAGCAGTTCTTC

size: many
D: TRBD1
V: TRBV2
J: TRBJ2-1
CDR3: CASSGRGRLSYNEQFF
DNA: TGTGCCAGCAGTGGAAGGGGGCGGTTATCCTACAATGAGCAGTTCTTC

size: .
D: TRBD2
V: TRBV20-1
J: TRBJ2-1
CDR3: CSARDRAGGALNEQFF
DNA: TGCAGTGCTAGAGACCGAGCGGGAGGCGCGTTGAATGAGCAGTTCTTC

size: many
D: .
V: TRBV12-3/TRBV12-4
J: TRBJ2-2
CDR3: CASSYYRATGELFF
DNA: TGTGCCAGCAGTTATTACAGGGCCACCGGGGAGCTGTTTTTT

size: many
D: TRBD1
V: TRBV5-4
J: TRBJ2-7
CDR3: CASSKPGQGFNEQYF
DNA: TGTGCCAGCAGCAAACCGGGACAGGGGTTCAACGAGCAGTACTTC

size: few
D: .
V: TRBV6-1
J: TRBJ2-5
CDR3: CASSYGATGETQYF
DNA: TGTGCCAGCAGTTACGGGGCCACCGGGGAGACCCAGTACTTC

size: many
D: .
V: TRBV11-2
J: TRBJ2-1
CDR3: CASRSGGAVEQFF
DNA: TGTGCCAGCCGCTCGGGTGGTGCCGTTGAGCAGTTCTTC

size: .
D: .
V: TRBV24-1
J: TRBJ1-6
CDR3: CATNPGQTLETPLHF
DNA: TGTGCCACCAATCCCGGACAGACTCTGGAAACACCCCTCCACTTT

size: many
D: .
V: TRBV10-1
J: TRBJ2-1
CDR3: CASSEKGKHEQFF
DNA: TGCGCCAGCAGTGAAAAGGGGAAACATGAGCAGTTCTTC

size: .
D: TRBD1
V: TRBV11-2
J: TRBJ2-3
CDR3: CASSKGQGARQYF
DNA: TGTGCCAGCAGCAAAGGACAGGGGGCTAGGCAGTATTTT

size: .
D: TRBD2
V: TRBV30
J: TRBJ2-7
CDR3: CAWGSGTPHTYEQYF
DNA: TGTGCCTGGGGTAGCGGGACACCTCACACCTACGAGCAGTACTTC

size: .
D: .
V: TRBV7-1
J: TRBJ2-5
CDR3: CASRDGETQYF
DNA: TGTGCCAGCAGAGATGGGGAGACCCAGTACTTC

size: few
D: TRBD1
V: TRBV27
J: TRBJ2-1
CDR3: CASSKQSQGVLSEQFF
DNA: TGTGCCAGCAGCAAACAGAGTCAGGGGGTCCTTAGTGAGCAGTTCTTC